This T cell receptor beta chain came from a study of cytomegalovirus exposure and HLA in healthy donors. Study in general: Early release data held around 82 million unique TCRs from HLA-typed donors.

The CDR3 is 15 residues long. Trimming removed 0 bases from V and 6 bases from J, with 15 bases in between. The germline CDR1 and CDR2 sequences are SNHLY and FYNNEI. PCR amplification relied on 60 Vbeta primers (plus 13 Jbeta primers). Repertoires were generated with immunoSEQ multiplex PCR, while TCRdb's copy carries only in-frame clones and drops some. The sample includes tens of thousands of clones, around four fifths of them seen just once. Sequencing input: PBMCs. This chain links TRBV2 with TRBJ2-7, with D perhaps TRBD2 (6 bases). This clonotype originated in a woman in her twenties or thirties in good health and CMV-seronegative. The CDR3 here is CASSEALGGRGEQYF. The CDR3, as DNA: TGTGCCAGCAGTGAAGCTTTGGGGGGTAGAGGCGAGCAGTACTTC.